These 23 T cell receptor beta chains were sequenced from one sample in a study of blood T cell repertoires in COVID-19. Measured with immunoSEQ multiplex PCR; TCRdb has only the in-frame clones, and not every one. Among around 370,000 clones, 85% to 90% were seen once, and the ten largest hold 1.2%. Sequenced input: PBMCs or T cells enriched from blood (not recorded which). These receptors originate from a woman between 18 and 30 years old who had recovered from COVID-19.

This clone was observed a single time. This chain connects TRBV5-4 to TRBJ1-2; 7 bases fit TRBD1. V dropped 3 bases and J dropped 8; count of bases not matched to a gene: 7. The germline V gene encodes CDR1 SGHNT and CDR2 YYREEE (reference sequence). The CDR3 covers 13 residues. CDR3 coding DNA: TGTGCCAGCAGCTGGGACAGAATAAGGGGCTACACCTTC. Amino acid sequence: CASSWDRIRGYTF.

This chain links TRBV15 with TRBJ2-1, with a weak D call TRBD1 (7 bases). The V end was cut by 2 bases, the J end by 3 bases, with 11 bases between. Germline V gives CDR1 LNHNV, CDR2 YYDKDF (reference sequence). This CDR3 contains 15 residues. CDR3 sequence: CATSRPQGGYNEQFF. The CDR3 DNA sequence: TGTGCCACCAGCAGACCTCAGGGGGGCTACAATGAGCAGTTCTTC.

The chain joins TRBV19 to TRBJ2-7, with TRBD1 matching over 7 bases. The CDR3 has 14 amino acids. The ends lost 1 base at V and 2 bases at J; junction bases unmatched: 2. The germline CDR1 and CDR2 sequences are LNHDA and SQIVND (reference sequence). This CDR3 reads CASSIGDRPYEQYF. The CDR3 nucleotides are TGTGCCAGTAGTATAGGGGACAGACCCTACGAGCAGTACTTC.

This chain connects TRBV9 to TRBJ1-2, with D tentatively TRBD1 (5 bases). The germline V gene encodes CDR1 SGDLS and CDR2 YYNGEE. The CDR3 is 14 residues long. V lost 0 bases, J lost 8 bases, and 14 bases lay in between. CDR3 nucleotides: TGTGCCAGCAGCGTAGACGAAGGGGCACGCGGCTACACCTTC. This encodes CASSVDEGARGYTF.

This chain joins TRBV5-8 and TRBJ2-1, with TRBD1 matching 7 bases. From germline, CDR1 is SGHTS and CDR2 YDEGEE. This CDR3 contains 17 residues. V trimming: 5 bases; J trimming: 7 bases; junction bases outside the gene matches: 18. CDR3 sequence (DNA): TGTGCCAGCAGACACCTCGGCGACCCAGGGGGTTGGAATGAGCAGTTCTTC. Its protein is CASRHLGDPGGWNEQFF.

This chain links TRBV14 with TRBJ1-2; TRBD1 might be the D (5 bases). The CDR3 sequence is 13 residues long. The V gene's germline CDR1 is SGHDN and CDR2 FVKESK. V gave up 4 bases and J gave up 3 bases, with 9 bases separating them. The CDR3 DNA follows: TGTGCCAGCAGCCCGACAGAATACTATGGCTACACCTTC. Residues: CASSPTEYYGYTF.

The table lists this clone with a count of one. The rearrangement links TRBV5-4 to TRBJ2-3, with 9 bases lining up with TRBD1. The CDR3 has 17 residues. The germline CDR1 and CDR2 sequences are SGHNT and YYREEE (reference sequence). V lost 0 bases to trimming and J lost 4 bases; unmatched junction nucleotides: 9. In DNA, the CDR3 is TGTGCCAGCAGCTTGGGGAGGACAGGGGTTGGGGCAGATACGCAGTATTTT. It yields the protein CASSLGRTGVGADTQYF.

The CDR3 spells CASSFGGGGEQFF. The CDR3 nucleotides are TGTGCCAGCAGCTTTGGCGGGGGGGGTGAGCAGTTCTTC. The chain employs TRBV12-3 or TRBV12-4 and TRBJ2-1; 9 bases agree with TRBD2. There are 13 residues in the CDR3. V shed 6 bases, J shed 9 bases, and the junction held 6 bases outside the gene matches.

The chain uses TRBV14 and TRBJ2-1, with 8 bases fitting TRBD1. Germline V lookup: CDR1 SGHDN, CDR2 FVKESK. This CDR3 contains 19 residues. The V gene end was trimmed by 4 bases and the J gene end by 4 bases; junction bases not matched to a gene: 18. The CDR3 loop reads CASSRGTGRLRGLYNEQFF. The CDR3 DNA is TGTGCCAGCAGCCGCGGGACAGGAAGGCTTCGGGGGCTATACAATGAGCAGTTCTTC.

The table lists this clone with a few counts. The J gene is TRBJ2-1, the V gene TRBV6-5; 12 nucleotides line up with TRBD2. The CDR3 is 15 residues long. Germline CDR1 reads MNHEY; CDR2 reads SVGAGI. Unmatched junction bases numbered 6, after V lost 7 bases and J lost 5 bases. CDR3 DNA sequence: TGTGCCAGCACAGGGCTAGCGGGGGGGCACAATGAGCAGTTCTTC. As protein: CASTGLAGGHNEQFF.

This clone was seen a single time. This chain links TRBV4-3 with TRBJ2-7, with a possible D match to TRBD2 (5 bases). This CDR3 is built from 14 residues. V lost 0 bases to trimming and J lost 3 bases, with 9 bases between them. Germline-derived CDR1 and CDR2 are LGHNA and YSLEER. The CDR3, as DNA: TGCGCCAGCAGCCAAGAAAGGGAGTACTACGAGCAGTACTTC. It specifies CASSQEREYYEQYF.

J is TRBJ2-3 and V is TRBV27; D remains unclear. Germline assignment: CDR1 MNHEY and CDR2 SMNVEV (reference sequence). V lost 11 bases and J 2 bases, leaving 14 bases between the germline ends. The CDR3 is 13 amino acids. CDR3 nucleotides: TGTGCCTCCCAGGCCCAAAACACAGATACGCAGTATTTT. Translating gives CASQAQNTDTQYF.

This chain connects TRBV19 to TRBJ1-1, with a weak D call TRBD1 (5 bases). The germline V gene has CDR1 LNHDA and CDR2 SQIVND (reference sequence). Trimming pared 6 bases from V and 8 bases from J, leaving 10 bases between. CDR3 length: 11 amino acids. For the CDR3, the DNA is TGTGCCAGTAGCGCCCAGGGAGAAGCTTTCTTT. Residues: CASSAQGEAFF.

V usage is TRBV3-1 (or the pseudogene TRBV3-2) and J usage is TRBJ1-3; D is perhaps TRBD1 (5 bases). Germline V lookup: CDR1 LGHDT, CDR2 YNNKEL (reference sequence). This CDR3 contains 16 residues. The V and J ends lost 4 bases and 2 bases respectively, with 15 bases between them. In DNA form, the CDR3 reads TGTGCCAGCAGCCTTCGGGGGTCGGGTGCTGGAAACACCATATATTTT. It is translated as CASSLRGSGAGNTIYF.

The rearrangement links TRBV15 to TRBJ1-1; D is unclear. The germline V gene encodes CDR1 LNHNV and CDR2 YYDKDF (reference sequence). The CDR3 is made up of 13 amino acids. V was shortened by 2 bases and J by 4 bases, with 8 bases between the two germline ends. The CDR3 coding sequence is TGTGCCACCAGCAGACTTGAGGGCACTGAAGCTTTCTTT. It encodes CATSRLEGTEAFF.

The rearrangement joins TRBV28 to TRBJ2-5; 7 nucleotides agree with TRBD1. V lost 4 bases, J lost 2 bases, and 10 bases stayed unmatched. The CDR3 consists of 16 residues. The V gene's germline CDR1 is MDHEN and CDR2 SYDVKM. As DNA, the CDR3 is TGTGCCAGCAGTTCCCTCGAATCGGGACAGCAAGAGACCCAGTACTTC. The encoded protein is CASSSLESGQQETQYF.

V gene TRBV28 combines with J gene TRBJ1-1, with D perhaps TRBD1 (5 bases). Germline CDR1 is MDHEN and CDR2 is SYDVKM. V lost 3 bases, J lost 1 base, and 12 bases lay in between. This CDR3 has 15 amino acids. CDR3 residues: CASSFIDRTNTEAFF. The CDR3 coding sequence is TGTGCCAGCAGTTTCATAGACAGAACGAACACTGAAGCTTTCTTT.

This chain uses TRBV21-1 with TRBJ2-7; the table's D call TRBD1 went unverified against the DNA. TRBV21-1 is labeled a pseudogene. The CDR3 has 12 amino acids. CDR3 sequence reads: CASSRASTEQYF. The CDR3 DNA reads as TGTGCCAGCAGCAGGGCTTCTACTGAGCAGTACTTC.

This rearrangement joins TRBV18 to TRBJ1-1; D unresolved. Trimming left V 0 bases short and J 1 base short, with 12 bases between. This CDR3 is built from 16 residues. Germline loops: CDR1 KGHSH, CDR2 LQKENI. The CDR3 nucleotides are TGTGCCAGCTCACCACCCGGGTATTCGGAGAACACTGAAGCTTTCTTT. This sequence encodes CASSPPGYSENTEAFF.

The chain recombines TRBV12-1 with TRBJ2-7; the table gives TRBD2 as D, unverified against the DNA. TRBV12-1 is labeled a pseudogene. The length of the CDR3 is 15 residues. Written as DNA, the CDR3 is TGTGCCAGCACCAATTCGAGAGGTCCCCCCTACGAGCAGTACTTC. It codes for CASTNSRGPPYEQYF.

The genes are TRBV2 and TRBJ1-1; D gene uncertain. Germline loops: CDR1 SNHLY, CDR2 FYNNEI. CDR3 length: 14 residues. V lost 7 bases to trimming and J lost 1 base, with 13 bases between them. The CDR3 spells CASTLGKENTEAFF. The DNA of the CDR3 is TGTGCCAGCACCCTAGGAAAGGAGAACACTGAAGCTTTCTTT.

The rearrangement uses TRBV6-5 and TRBJ1-1; D unclear. The germline V and J ends were trimmed by 0 bases and 1 base, with 12 bases remaining between them. From germline, CDR1 is MNHEY and CDR2 SVGAGI. CDR3 size: 16 residues. The CDR3 DNA is TGTGCCAGCAGTTACTCGAAAAGGGCGGGGAACACTGAAGCTTTCTTT. Its protein product is CASSYSKRAGNTEAFF.

This clone appeared a single time. The CDR3 here is CASSERETGHMSYTF. The CDR3 bases are TGTGCCAGCAGTGAACGAGAGACAGGGCACATGAGCTACACCTTC. V is TRBV6-1 and J is TRBJ1-2; 7 bases are shared with TRBD1. The germline gives CDR1 MNHNS, CDR2 SASEGT. This CDR3 comprises 15 residues. V shed 2 bases, J shed 9 bases, and the junction held 12 bases outside the gene matches.